The 8 T cell receptor beta chains listed next were all sequenced from one sample in a study of read filtering for tumor transcriptome and immune sequencing. The library was built from around 0.4 ug RNA with molecular barcoded adaptors for alpha/delta and beta/gamma chains. TCRdb re-derived calls from the reads in MiXCR, one entry per CDR3 protein. Here the sample spans tens of thousands of distinct CDR3 sequences, approximately 21% being singletons. Sequenced sample: a population of CD138-negative cells sorted from bone marrow. These receptors all stem from a donor at least 40 years old with multiple myeloma.

This clonotype was found many times. The rearrangement joins TRBV20-1 to TRBJ1-1; unclear D gene. With 0 bases removed from V and 3 bases from J, the gap between germline ends came to 8 bases. Germline CDR1 is DFQATT and CDR2 is SNEGSKA (reference sequence). The CDR3 sequence is 13 residues long. The CDR3 nucleotides are TGCAGTGCTAGAGATCTGGGAGACACTGAAGCTTTCTTT. Its translation is CSARDLGDTEAFF.

This rearrangement joins TRBV20-1 to TRBJ2-5; TRBD1 matches 7 bases. The V and J ends lost 5 bases and 0 bases, in that order; junction bases with no gene match: 3. The germline V gene has CDR1 DFQATT and CDR2 SNEGSKA (reference sequence). This CDR3 has 13 amino acids. CDR3 nucleotide sequence: TGCAGTGCTGGGGACAGCTACCAAGAGACCCAGTACTTC. It translates to CSAGDSYQETQYF.

This clonotype was seen repeatedly, ten times or more. The V gene is TRBV29-1, the J gene TRBJ1-2; unclear D gene. There are 12 residues in the CDR3. In germline, CDR1 is SQVTM, CDR2 ANQGSEA. V was clipped by 7 bases and J by 1 base, with 10 bases between them. Written as DNA, the CDR3 is TGCAGCGCGAGAGCAAGTAACTATGGCTACACCTTC. Its protein product is CSARASNYGYTF.

This rearrangement joins TRBV19 to TRBJ1-3, with 8 positions matching TRBD1. Trimming removed 7 bases from V and 1 base from J; junction bases left unmatched: 9. Germline values: CDR1 LNHDA, CDR2 SQIVND (reference sequence). The CDR3 totals 16 residues. CDR3 nucleotide sequence: TGTGCCAGTACAGTTCGGGACAGGTTTTCTGGAAACACCATATATTTT. It codes for CASTVRDRFSGNTIYF.

In this sample, this clonotype turned up many times. The CDR3 DNA sequence: TGTGCCAGCAGTTTAGCGGGGGGCGGTACAGATACGCAGTATTTT. Translation: CASSLAGGGTDTQYF. The chain is built from TRBV28 and TRBJ2-3, with 8 bases identical to TRBD2. The CDR3 totals 15 residues. CDR1 MDHEN and CDR2 SYDVKM come from the germline V gene. Germline trimming cut 2 bases from V and 3 bases from J; bases unmatched to any gene: 4.

This clonotype has at least ten counts. The chain links TRBV11-2 to TRBJ2-1; 8 bases map to TRBD2. The CDR3 contains 17 residues. V was pared by 5 bases and J by 0 bases, with 9 bases of the junction left unmatched. Germline V gene lookup returns CDR1 SGHAT and CDR2 FQNNGV. CDR3 region: CASSLRTSRSSYNEQFF. CDR3 coding DNA: TGTGCCAGCAGCCTCAGGACTAGCCGGAGCTCCTACAATGAGCAGTTCTTC.

In its sample, this clonotype was seen many times. This sequence joins TRBV5-1 and TRBJ2-1, with 9 bases lining up with TRBD2. Per the germline V gene, CDR1 is SGHRS and CDR2 is YFSETQ. CDR3 length: 15 amino acids. Germline trimming cut 4 bases from V and 8 bases from J; bases unmatched to any gene: 10. The CDR3 coding sequence is TGCGCCAGCAGCGCCTGGGCGGGGGGGCCCGATGAGCAGTTCTTC. It encodes CASSAWAGGPDEQFF.

This clonotype was seen more than once but under ten times. Since a much larger clone is just one base distant, this may be a read error. The CDR3 is CASCQAQLSEQFF. Written as DNA, the CDR3 is TGTGCCAGCTGCCAGGCGCAATTAAGTGAGCAGTTCTTC. The gene calls are TRBV7-8 and TRBJ2-1; D is ambiguous. The V and J ends lost 8 bases and 9 bases respectively, with 17 bases between them. Germline V gene data show CDR1 as SGHVS and CDR2 as FQNEAQ. The CDR3 extends over 13 amino acids.